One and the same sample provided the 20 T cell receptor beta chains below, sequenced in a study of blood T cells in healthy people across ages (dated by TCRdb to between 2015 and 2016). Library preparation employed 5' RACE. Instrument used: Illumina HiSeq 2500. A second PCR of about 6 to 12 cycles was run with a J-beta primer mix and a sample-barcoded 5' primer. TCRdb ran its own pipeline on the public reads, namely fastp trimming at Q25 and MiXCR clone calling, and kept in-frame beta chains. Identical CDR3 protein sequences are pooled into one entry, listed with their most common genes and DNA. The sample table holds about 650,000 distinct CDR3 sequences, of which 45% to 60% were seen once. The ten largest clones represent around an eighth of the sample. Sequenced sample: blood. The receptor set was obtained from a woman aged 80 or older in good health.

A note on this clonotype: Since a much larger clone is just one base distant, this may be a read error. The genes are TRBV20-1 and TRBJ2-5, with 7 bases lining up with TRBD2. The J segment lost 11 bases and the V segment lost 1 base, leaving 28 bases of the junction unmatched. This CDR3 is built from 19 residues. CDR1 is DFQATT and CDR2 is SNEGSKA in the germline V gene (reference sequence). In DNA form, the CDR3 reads TGCAGTGCTAGAGGTTACCCGGAAAGACTAGCCCACTTGGAGAATGAGCAGTACTTC. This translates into CSARGYPERLAHLENEQYF.

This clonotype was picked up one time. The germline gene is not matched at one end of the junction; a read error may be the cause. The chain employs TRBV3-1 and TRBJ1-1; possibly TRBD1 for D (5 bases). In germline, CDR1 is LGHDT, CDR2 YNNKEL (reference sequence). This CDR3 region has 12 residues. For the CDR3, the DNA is TGTGCCAACAGCCAAGGGGTAGGCGTAGCTTTCTTT. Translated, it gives CANSQGVGVAFF. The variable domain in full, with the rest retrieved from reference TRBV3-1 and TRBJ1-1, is DTAVSQTPKYLVTQMGNDKSIKCEQNLGHDTMYWYKQDSKKFLKIMFSYNNKELIINETVPNRFSPKSPDKAHLNLHINSLELGDSAVYFCANSQGVGVAFFGQGTRLTVV.

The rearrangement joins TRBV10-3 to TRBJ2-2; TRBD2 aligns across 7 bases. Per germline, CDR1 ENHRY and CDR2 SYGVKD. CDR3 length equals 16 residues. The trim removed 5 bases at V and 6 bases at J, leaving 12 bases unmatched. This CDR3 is CAISMGGAGKAGELFF. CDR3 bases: TGTGCCATCAGTATGGGCGGAGCGGGAAAGGCCGGGGAGCTGTTTTTT.

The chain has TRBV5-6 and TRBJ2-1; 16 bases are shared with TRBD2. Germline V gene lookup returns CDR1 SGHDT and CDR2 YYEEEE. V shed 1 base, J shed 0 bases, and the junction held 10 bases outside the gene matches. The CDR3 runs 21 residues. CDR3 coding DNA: TGTGCCAGCAGCTTGCCTCCGGGACTAGCGGGAGGGGGGAGCTCCTACAATGAGCAGTTCTTC. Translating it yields CASSLPPGLAGGGSSYNEQFF. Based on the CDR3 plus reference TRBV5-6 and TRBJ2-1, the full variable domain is DAGVTQSPTHLIKTRGQQVTLRCSPKSGHDTVSWYQQALGQGPQFIFQYYEEEERQRGNFPDRFSGHQFPNYSSELNVNALLLGDSALYLCASSLPPGLAGGGSSYNEQFFGPGTRLTVL.

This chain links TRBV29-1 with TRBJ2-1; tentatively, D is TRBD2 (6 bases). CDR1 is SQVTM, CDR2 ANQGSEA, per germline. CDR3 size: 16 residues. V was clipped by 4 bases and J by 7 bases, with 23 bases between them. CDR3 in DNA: TGCAGCGTTGGAATAGTAGGAGGGGACGCTTGGAATGAGCAGTTCTTC. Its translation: CSVGIVGGDAWNEQFF.

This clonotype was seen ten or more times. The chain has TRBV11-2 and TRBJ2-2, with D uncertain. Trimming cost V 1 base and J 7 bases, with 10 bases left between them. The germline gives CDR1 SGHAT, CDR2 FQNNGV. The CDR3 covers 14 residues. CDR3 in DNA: TGTGCCAGCAGCTTAGTAGGGCGTGGCGGGGAGCTGTTTTTT. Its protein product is CASSLVGRGGELFF.

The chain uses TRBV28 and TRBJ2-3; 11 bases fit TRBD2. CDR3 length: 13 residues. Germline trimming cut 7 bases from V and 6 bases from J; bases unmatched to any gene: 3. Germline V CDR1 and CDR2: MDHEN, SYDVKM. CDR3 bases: TGTGCCAGCAAGGCTAGCGGGAGGGATACGCAGTATTTT. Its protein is CASKASGRDTQYF.

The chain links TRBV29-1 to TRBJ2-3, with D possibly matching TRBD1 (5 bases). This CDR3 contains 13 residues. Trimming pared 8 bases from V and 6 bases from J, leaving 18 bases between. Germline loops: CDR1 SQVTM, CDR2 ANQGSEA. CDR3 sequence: CSSRGRGQDTQYF. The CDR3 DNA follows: TGCAGCTCAAGGGGTAGGGGCCAGGATACGCAGTATTTT.

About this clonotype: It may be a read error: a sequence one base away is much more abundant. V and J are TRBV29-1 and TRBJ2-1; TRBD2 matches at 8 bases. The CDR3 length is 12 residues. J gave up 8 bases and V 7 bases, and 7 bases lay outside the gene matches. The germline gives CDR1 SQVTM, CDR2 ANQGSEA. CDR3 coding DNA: TGCAGCGCCGAATTGACTAGCGATGAGCAGTTCTTC. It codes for CSAELTSDEQFF.

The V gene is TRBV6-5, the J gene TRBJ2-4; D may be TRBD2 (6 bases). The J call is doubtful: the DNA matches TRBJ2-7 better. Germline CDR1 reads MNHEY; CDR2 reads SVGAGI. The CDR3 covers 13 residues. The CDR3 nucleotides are TGTGCCAGCAGTACACTAGCTTATAGCGAGCAGTACTTC. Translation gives CASSTLAYSEQYF.

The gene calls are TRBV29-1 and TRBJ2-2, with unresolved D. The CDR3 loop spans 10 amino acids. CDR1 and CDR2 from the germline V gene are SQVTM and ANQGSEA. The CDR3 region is CRANTGELFF. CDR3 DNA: TGCAGAGCGAACACCGGGGAGCTGTTTTTT.

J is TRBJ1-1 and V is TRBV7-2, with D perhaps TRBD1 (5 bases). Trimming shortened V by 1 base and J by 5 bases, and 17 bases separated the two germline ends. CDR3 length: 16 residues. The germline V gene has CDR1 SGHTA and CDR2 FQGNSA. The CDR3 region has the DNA TGTGCCAGCAGCTTAGTGTATGGGCAGGGTTTTACTGAAGCTTTCTTT. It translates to CASSLVYGQGFTEAFF.

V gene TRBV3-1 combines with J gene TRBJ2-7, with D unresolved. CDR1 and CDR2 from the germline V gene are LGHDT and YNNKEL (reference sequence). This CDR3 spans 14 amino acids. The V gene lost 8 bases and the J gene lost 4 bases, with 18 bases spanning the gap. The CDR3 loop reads CASALRPSVYEQYF. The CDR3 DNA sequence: TGTGCCAGCGCCCTAAGACCGTCCGTTTACGAGCAGTACTTC.

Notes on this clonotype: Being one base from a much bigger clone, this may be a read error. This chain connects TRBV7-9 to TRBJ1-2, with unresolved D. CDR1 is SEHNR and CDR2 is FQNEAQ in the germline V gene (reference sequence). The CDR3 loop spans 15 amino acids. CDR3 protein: CTSSLEGGRNYGYTF. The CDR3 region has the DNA TGTACCAGCAGCTTAGAAGGTGGCAGGAACTATGGCTACACCTTC.

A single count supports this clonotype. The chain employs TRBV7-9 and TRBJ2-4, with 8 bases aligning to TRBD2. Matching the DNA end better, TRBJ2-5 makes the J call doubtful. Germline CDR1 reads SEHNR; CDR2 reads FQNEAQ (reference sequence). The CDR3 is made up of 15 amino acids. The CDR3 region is CASSSGSGGRETQYF. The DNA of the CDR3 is TGTGCCAGCAGCTCCGGCAGCGGGGGTCGAGAGACCCAGTACTTC.

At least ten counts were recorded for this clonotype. As DNA, the CDR3 is TGTGCCAGCAGTTCTCCCGGGACTAGTGAATACACAGATACGCAGTATTTT. Translating gives CASSSPGTSEYTDTQYF. The chain joins TRBV28 to TRBJ2-3; 8 bases are a match to TRBD2. V trimming: 4 bases; J trimming: 2 bases; junction bases outside the gene matches: 11. Germline lookup yields CDR1 MDHEN and CDR2 SYDVKM. The CDR3 has 17 amino acids.

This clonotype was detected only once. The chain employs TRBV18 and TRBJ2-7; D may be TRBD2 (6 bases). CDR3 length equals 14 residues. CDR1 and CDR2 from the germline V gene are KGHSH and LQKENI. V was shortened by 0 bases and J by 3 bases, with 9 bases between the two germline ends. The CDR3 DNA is TGTGCCAGCTCACCACCGGGACTCAACTACGAGCAGTACTTC. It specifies CASSPPGLNYEQYF.

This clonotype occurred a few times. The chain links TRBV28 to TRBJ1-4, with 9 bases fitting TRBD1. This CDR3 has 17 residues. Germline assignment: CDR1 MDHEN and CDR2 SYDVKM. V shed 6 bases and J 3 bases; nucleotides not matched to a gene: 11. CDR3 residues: CASRPGQGRGSNEKLFF. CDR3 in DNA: TGTGCCAGCAGGCCGGGACAGGGTCGTGGATCTAATGAAAAACTGTTTTTT.

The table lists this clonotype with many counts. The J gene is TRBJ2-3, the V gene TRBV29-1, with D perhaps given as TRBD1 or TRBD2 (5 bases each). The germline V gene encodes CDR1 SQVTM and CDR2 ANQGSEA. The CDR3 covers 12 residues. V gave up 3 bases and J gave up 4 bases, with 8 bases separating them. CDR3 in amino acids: CSVDGGSDTQYF. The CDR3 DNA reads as TGCAGCGTTGATGGGGGATCAGATACGCAGTATTTT.

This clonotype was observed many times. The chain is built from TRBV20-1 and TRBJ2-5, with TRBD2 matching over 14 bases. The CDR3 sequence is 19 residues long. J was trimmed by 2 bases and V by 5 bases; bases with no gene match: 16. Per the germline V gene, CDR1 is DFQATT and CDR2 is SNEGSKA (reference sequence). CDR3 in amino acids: CSADPVQTSGRARQETQYF. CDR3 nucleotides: TGCAGTGCTGACCCGGTGCAGACTAGCGGGAGGGCCCGACAAGAGACCCAGTACTTC.